This T cell receptor (beta chain) was identified during a study of PD-L1 blockade in urothelial cancer. On the study more broadly: Enrolled patients had been treated previously with 0 to 3 chemotherapy regimens.

A remark on this clone: Its cognate antigen is unknown.

Documented time point: pretreatment peripheral blood. Each individual provided 1 to 8 samples (taken pretreatment and on-treatment). This CDR3 is 13 amino acids long. Germline V gene lookup returns CDR1 SGHTA and CDR2 FQGNSA. Trimming left V 6 bases short and J 6 bases short, with 15 bases between. Clones were sequenced by immunoSEQ multiplex PCR, and TCRdb holds only the in-frame ones, with some missing. The data show tens of thousands of clones, less than 90% seen once. Study findings and constraints: Those with durable benefit had larger increases in tumor-associated blood clones at 3 weeks.

V usage is TRBV7-2 and J usage is TRBJ2-7, with D possibly matching TRBD1 (6 bases). The sequence derives from a man aged 55 to 69 with urothelial cancer. The input for sequencing was PBMCs, taken around atezolizumab (anti-PD-L1) treatment. The CDR3 loop is CASSWTAVREQYF. The CDR3 DNA is TGTGCCAGCAGTTGGACAGCCGTCCGCGAGCAGTACTTC.